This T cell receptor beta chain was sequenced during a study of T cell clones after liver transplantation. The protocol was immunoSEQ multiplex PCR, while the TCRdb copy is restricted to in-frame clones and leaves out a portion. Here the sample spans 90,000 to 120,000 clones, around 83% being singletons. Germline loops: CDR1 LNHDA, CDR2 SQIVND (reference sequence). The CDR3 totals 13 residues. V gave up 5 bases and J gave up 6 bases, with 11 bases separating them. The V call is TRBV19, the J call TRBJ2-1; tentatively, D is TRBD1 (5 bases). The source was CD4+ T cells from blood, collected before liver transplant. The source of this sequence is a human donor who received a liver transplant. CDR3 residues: CASSRTLVNEQFF. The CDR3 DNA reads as TGTGCCAGTAGTCGGACACTGGTCAATGAGCAGTTCTTC.